This T cell receptor (beta chain) was identified in a study of blood T cell repertoires in COVID-19. Here immunoSEQ multiplex PCR was the method, and the copy in TCRdb shows in-frame clones only, minus some. The repertoire holds about 130,000 clones, with 85% to 90% as singletons. The CDR3 consists of 15 residues. Germline values: CDR1 SGHRS, CDR2 YFSETQ. Losses at the gene ends were 1 base for V and 8 bases for J; bases not matched to a gene: 9. This clonotype was obtained from a man older than 75 with active or convalescent COVID-19. The chain carries TRBV5-1 and TRBJ1-2, with 9 bases identical to TRBD1. Source material: peripheral blood. CDR3 region: CASSLTLQGAEGYTF. The CDR3 DNA follows: TGCGCCAGCAGCTTGACCTTACAGGGGGCGGAGGGCTACACCTTC. The entire variable domain, with the rest obtained from reference TRBV5-1 and TRBJ1-2, is as follows: KAGVTQTPRYLIKTRGQQVTLSCSPISGHRSVSWYQQTPGQGLQFLFEYFSETQRNKGNFPGRFSGRQFSNSRSEMNVSTLELGDSALYLCASSLTLQGAEGYTFGSGTRLTVV.